These 3 T cell receptor beta chains were sequenced from one sample in a study of cytomegalovirus exposure and HLA in healthy donors. Libraries were prepared by immunoSEQ multiplex PCR; TCRdb keeps only in-frame clonotypes and omits some of them. The sample lists approximately 100,000 clones, about nine tenths occurring once. The sample comprised PBMCs. The receptors here all came from a woman younger than 30 in good health and CMV-seronegative.

The V gene is TRBV11-2, the J gene TRBJ2-7; 9 bases are a match to TRBD2. V was pared by 1 base and J by 3 bases, with 7 bases of the junction left unmatched. The CDR3 spans 16 residues. The germline gives CDR1 SGHAT, CDR2 FQNNGV. The DNA of the CDR3 is TGTGCCAGCAGCTTAGCTTTGGCTAGCGGGAACTACGAGCAGTACTTC. Protein: CASSLALASGNYEQYF.

This chain joins TRBV20-1 and TRBJ2-5, with 7 bases that match TRBD2. CDR1 is DFQATT, CDR2 SNEGSKA, per germline (reference sequence). J lost 5 bases, V lost 7 bases, and 4 bases had no gene match. The CDR3 consists of 11 residues. The CDR3 DNA sequence: TGCAGTGGGGAGGGCCGGGAGACCCAGTACTTC. Translated: CSGEGRETQYF.

The chain couples TRBV6-1 to TRBJ1-1, with D perhaps matching TRBD1 (6 bases). V was trimmed by 4 bases and J by 0 bases, leaving 9 bases between them. CDR3 length: 14 residues. CDR1 and CDR2 from the germline V gene are MNHNS and SASEGT. CDR3 sequence reads: CASSAGTLNTEAFF. The CDR3 DNA follows: TGTGCCAGCAGTGCCGGGACACTGAACACTGAAGCTTTCTTT.